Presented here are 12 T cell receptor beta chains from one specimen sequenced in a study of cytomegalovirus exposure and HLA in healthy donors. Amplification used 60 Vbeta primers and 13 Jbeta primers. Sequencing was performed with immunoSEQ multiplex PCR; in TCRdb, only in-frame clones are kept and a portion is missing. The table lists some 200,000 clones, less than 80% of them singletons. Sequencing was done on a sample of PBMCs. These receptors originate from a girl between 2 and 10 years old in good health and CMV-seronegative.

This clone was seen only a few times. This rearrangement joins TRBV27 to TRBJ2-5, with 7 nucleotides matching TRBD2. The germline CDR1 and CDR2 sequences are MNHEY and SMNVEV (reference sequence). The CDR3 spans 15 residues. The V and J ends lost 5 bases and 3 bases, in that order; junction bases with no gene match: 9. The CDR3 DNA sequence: TGTGCCAGCAGTCCCGGACTAGTAAGCGAAGAGACCCAGTACTTC. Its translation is CASSPGLVSEETQYF.

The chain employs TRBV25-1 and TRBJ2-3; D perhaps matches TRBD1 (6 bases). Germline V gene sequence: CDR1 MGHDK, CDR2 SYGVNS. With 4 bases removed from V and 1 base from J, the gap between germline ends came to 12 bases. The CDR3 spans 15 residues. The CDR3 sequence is CASSGKEGGTDTQYF. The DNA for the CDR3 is TGTGCCAGCAGTGGCAAAGAGGGGGGCACAGATACGCAGTATTTT.

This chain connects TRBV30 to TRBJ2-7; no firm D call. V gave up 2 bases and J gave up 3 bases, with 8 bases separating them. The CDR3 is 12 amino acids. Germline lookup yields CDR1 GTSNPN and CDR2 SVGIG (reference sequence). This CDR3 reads CAWSPAGYEQYF. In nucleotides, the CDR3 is TGTGCCTGGAGTCCGGCAGGCTACGAGCAGTACTTC.

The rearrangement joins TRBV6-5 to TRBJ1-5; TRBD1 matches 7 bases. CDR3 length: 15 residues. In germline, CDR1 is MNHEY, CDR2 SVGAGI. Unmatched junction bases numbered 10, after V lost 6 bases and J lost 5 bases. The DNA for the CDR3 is TGTGCCAGCAGCCCTAGGAAGGGACAGCATCAGCCCCAGCATTTT. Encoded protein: CASSPRKGQHQPQHF.

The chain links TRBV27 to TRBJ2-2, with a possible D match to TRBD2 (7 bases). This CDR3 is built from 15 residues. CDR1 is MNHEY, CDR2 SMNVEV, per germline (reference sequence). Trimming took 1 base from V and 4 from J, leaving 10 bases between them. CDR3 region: CASSLFGGLTGELFF. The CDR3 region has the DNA TGTGCCAGCAGTTTATTCGGGGGGCTCACCGGGGAGCTGTTTTTT.

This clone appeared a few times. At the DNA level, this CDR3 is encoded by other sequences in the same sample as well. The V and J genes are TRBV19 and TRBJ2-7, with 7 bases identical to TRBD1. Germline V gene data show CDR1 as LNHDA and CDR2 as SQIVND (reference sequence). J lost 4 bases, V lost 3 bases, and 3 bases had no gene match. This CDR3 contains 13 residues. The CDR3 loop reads CASSIGDSYEQYF. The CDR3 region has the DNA TGTGCCAGTAGTATTGGGGACAGTTACGAGCAGTACTTC.

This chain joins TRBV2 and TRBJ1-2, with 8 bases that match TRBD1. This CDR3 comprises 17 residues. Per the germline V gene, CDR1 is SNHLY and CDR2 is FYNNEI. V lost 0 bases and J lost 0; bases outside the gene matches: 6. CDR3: CASSEADRAIANYGYTF. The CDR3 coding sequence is TGTGCCAGCAGTGAAGCGGACAGGGCGATAGCTAACTATGGCTACACCTTC.

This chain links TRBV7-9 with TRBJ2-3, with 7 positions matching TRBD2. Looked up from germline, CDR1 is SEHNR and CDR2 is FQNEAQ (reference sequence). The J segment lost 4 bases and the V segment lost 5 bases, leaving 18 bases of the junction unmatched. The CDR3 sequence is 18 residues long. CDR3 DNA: TGTGCCAGCAGCCACCTGTACGTGAGCGGGATAACCCCAGATACGCAGTATTTT. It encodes CASSHLYVSGITPDTQYF.

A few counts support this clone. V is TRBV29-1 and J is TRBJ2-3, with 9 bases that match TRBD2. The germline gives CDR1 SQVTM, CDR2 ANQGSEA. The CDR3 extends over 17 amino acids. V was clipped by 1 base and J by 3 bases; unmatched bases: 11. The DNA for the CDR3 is TGCAGCGTTGAAGGACGCTCCTCCAGCGGGGGGACAGATACGCAGTATTTT. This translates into CSVEGRSSSGGTDTQYF.

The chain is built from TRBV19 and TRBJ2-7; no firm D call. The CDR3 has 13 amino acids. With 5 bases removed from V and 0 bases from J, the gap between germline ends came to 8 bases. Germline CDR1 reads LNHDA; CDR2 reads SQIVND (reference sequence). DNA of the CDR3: TGTGCCAGTAGTTCGGCGGTCTCCTACGAGCAGTACTTC. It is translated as CASSSAVSYEQYF.

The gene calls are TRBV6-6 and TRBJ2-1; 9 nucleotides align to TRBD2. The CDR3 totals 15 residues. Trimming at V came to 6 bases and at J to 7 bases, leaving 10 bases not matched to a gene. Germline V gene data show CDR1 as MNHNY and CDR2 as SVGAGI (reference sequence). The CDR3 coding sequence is TGTGCCAGCAGCTCTCCGGGACTAGCTGAGAATGAGCAGTTCTTC. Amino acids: CASSSPGLAENEQFF.

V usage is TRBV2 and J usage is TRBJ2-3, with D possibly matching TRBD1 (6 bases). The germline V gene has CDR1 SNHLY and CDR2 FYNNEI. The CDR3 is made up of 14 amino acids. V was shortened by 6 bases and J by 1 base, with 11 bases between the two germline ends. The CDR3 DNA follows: TGTGCCAGCAGACAGGGCCGGGGCACAGATACGCAGTATTTT. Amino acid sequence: CASRQGRGTDTQYF.